The clone carrying this TCR beta chain was picked up a small number of times. The record originates from a study of blood T cells in healthy people across ages. Next came a second PCR, run for about 6 to 12 cycles, which used a sample-barcoded 5' primer along with a J-beta primer mix. TCRdb reprocessed the 5' RACE reads with MiXCR, giving one entry per CDR3 protein. The repertoire consists of 850,000 to 950,000 distinct CDR3 sequences, with roughly 26% occurring once and the leading ten covering around 16%. The CDR3 is 15 amino acids. J gave up 1 base and V 5 bases, and 6 bases lay outside the gene matches. Germline V gene data show CDR1 as MNHNY and CDR2 as SVGAGI (reference sequence).

The TCR sequence derives from a woman older than 75 in good health. V usage is TRBV6-6 and J usage is TRBJ2-3, with 7 positions matching TRBD2. The material sequenced was blood. The DNA of the CDR3 is TGTGCCAGCAGTAAACGCAGCGGGGGCACAGATACGCAGTATTTT. Its protein is CASSKRSGGTDTQYF.